This T cell receptor (beta chain) was documented in a study of cytomegalovirus exposure and HLA in healthy donors. Overall study context: Samples from HLA-typed donors yielded about 85 million unique TCRs in an early data release.

The CDR3 consists of 17 residues. Germline CDR1 MNHEY, CDR2 SMNVEV (reference sequence). V trimming: 6 bases; J trimming: 3 bases; junction bases outside the gene matches: 10. Note on this clone: The antigen is not known.

Points from the study as a whole: For most TCR beta V segments, an earlier analysis put the productive rate at about 87% or about 30% of the time. Later analysis identified several of the most significant clusters that appeared linked to common viral pathogens. Within a later analysis, the majority of CMV-associated TCR beta chains appeared HLA-restricted.

13 Jbeta primers and 60 Vbeta primers were used for the PCR. TCRdb keeps only in-frame clones here, not all; method: immunoSEQ multiplex PCR. There are about 150,000 clones in the sample; 61% occur only once, and about 1.8% lies in the top ten. Sample: PBMCs. This receptor was taken from a male donor in good health and CMV-seronegative. The gene calls are TRBV27 and TRBJ1-5; TRBD1 agrees at 11 bases. Here the CDR3 reads CASRVYGTGGDNQPQHF. In DNA, the CDR3 is TGTGCCAGCAGGGTTTACGGGACAGGGGGGGACAATCAGCCCCAGCATTTT.